This TCR beta chain was sequenced in a study of blood T cell repertoires in COVID-19. Authors' methods: Cell counts per sample came from amplifying reference gene primers. The method was immunoSEQ multiplex PCR; TCRdb's version includes in-frame clones alone and lacks a portion of them. The D gene and trimming were derived from the DNA, and the V and J assignments and clone size from that table. The table includes about 270,000 clones, more than 75% detected once. With V trimmed by 4 bases and J by 4 bases, 7 bases remained unmatched. Germline CDR1 SGHRS, CDR2 YFSETQ. This CDR3 region has 15 residues.

This TCR was sampled from a woman between 18 and 30 years old who had recovered from COVID-19. The sequenced material came from PBMCs or T cells enriched from blood (not recorded which). This sequence joins TRBV5-1 and TRBJ1-4; 7 positions match TRBD1. CDR3 in amino acids: CASSPRDSYNEKLFF. In nucleotides, the CDR3 is TGCGCCAGCAGCCCCAGGGACAGCTATAATGAAAAACTGTTTTTT.